The rows below give T cell receptor beta chains drawn from one sample of a study of shared clonotypes between healthy human individuals. Clones were sequenced by immunoSEQ multiplex PCR, and TCRdb holds only the in-frame ones, with some missing. The sample has 2 million to 2.5 million clones, about 90% seen once. The sequenced sample was naive CD4+ T cells from PBMCs. These receptors were taken from a man between 18 and 29 years old in good health. Some clones in this sample may be carry-over from other donors' samples. The CDR3 runs from the conserved cysteine through the conserved F or W. D genes are given only for firm matches. The listing skips clone size in some rows; elsewhere it reads once, few, many or a size class.

>NA|NA|TRBJ2-5|TRBV27
TGTGCCAGCCGATCGGTAAGCCAAGAGACCCAGTACTTC
CASRSVSQETQYF
>NA|NA|TRBJ2-5|TRBV15
TGTGCCACCAGCAGAGATCCAACAGGGGAGACCCAGTACTTC
CATSRDPTGETQYF
>TRBD1|NA|TRBJ1-5|TRBV7-2
TGTGCCAGCAGCCCCGGGACAGGGGGGAAACAGCCCCAGCATTTT
CASSPGTGGKQPQHF
>TRBD2|NA|TRBJ2-1|TRBV30
TGTGCCTGGAGTAACCCTAGCGGTAGCTCCTACAATGAGCAGTTCTTC
CAWSNPSGSSYNEQFF
>NA|NA|TRBJ2-6|TRBV7-9
TGTGCCAGCAGCACTCGGACACCTGGGGCCAACGTCCTGACTTTC
CASSTRTPGANVLTF
>TRBD1|NA|TRBJ1-5|TRBV19
TGTGCCAGTAGTATCGGCAGGGGGGCAGATCAGCCCCAGCATTTT
CASSIGRGADQPQHF
>NA|few|TRBJ2-5|TRBV5-1
TGCGCCAGCAGCCAGCCCCAAGAGACCCAGTACTTC
CASSQPQETQYF
>NA|NA|TRBJ1-1|TRBV7-2
TGTGCCAGCAGCTTCTACAGAGGAATGAACACTGAAGCTTTCTTT
CASSFYRGMNTEAFF
>TRBD2|NA|TRBJ2-7|TRBV13
TGTGCCAGCAGCTGGCGGGGGGGAGTTGGCGAGCAGTACTTC
CASSWRGGVGEQYF
>TRBD1|NA|TRBJ1-3|TRBV5-1
TGCGCCAGCACCCCAGGGGGCTCTGGAAACACCATATATTTT
CASTPGGSGNTIYF
>TRBD1|NA|TRBJ2-2|TRBV6-5
TGTGCCAGCAGTTCCCCCGGGACAGGAGCCACCGGGGAGCTGTTTTTT
CASSSPGTGATGELFF
>TRBD2|NA|TRBJ2-3|TRBV5-4
TGTGCCAGCAGCTCCAGGGACTATACAGATACGCAGTATTTT
CASSSRDYTDTQYF
>NA|NA|TRBJ2-3|TRBV20-1
TGCAGTGCTAGGGACGGTGAGACGCAGTATTTT
CSARDGETQYF
>TRBD1|NA|TRBJ2-1|TRBV11-2
TGTGCCAGCAGCTATTCCGGGACAGGGATCAATGAGCAGTTCTTC
CASSYSGTGINEQFF
>NA|NA|TRBJ2-2|TRBV5-1
TGCGCCAGCAGCTTGCCAGGGATTAACACCGGGGAGCTGTTTTTT
CASSLPGINTGELFF
>TRBD1|NA|TRBJ1-6|TRBV4-1
TGCGCCAGCAGCCAATCTCCGGGACAGGGATATTCACCCCTCCACTTT
CASSQSPGQGYSPLHF
>NA|NA|TRBJ1-1|TRBV18
TGTGCCAGCTCACCCTCACTGGGGCCTGAAGCTTTCTTT
CASSPSLGPEAFF
>NA|NA|TRBJ1-4|TRBV1
TGCACCAGCAGCCGTCCGGGTCCCTCGAGGGAAAAACTGTTTTTT
CTSSRPGPSREKLFF
>TRBD1|NA|TRBJ2-5|TRBV27
TGTGCCAGCAGATTACAGGGGAAAGGAAAGACCCAGTACTTC
CASRLQGKGKTQYF
>NA|NA|TRBJ1-5|TRBV7-8
TGTGCCTCGACACGGGGGGGGTATAGCAATCAGCCCCAGCATTTT
CASTRGGYSNQPQHF
>NA|NA|TRBJ1-1|TRBV30
TGTGCAAGGGACCGCATGAACACTGAAGCTTTCTTT
CARDRMNTEAFF
>NA|NA|TRBJ2-7|TRBV7-2
TGTGCCAGCAGCGACGGACAGAATCCGTCCTACGAGCAGTACTTC
CASSDGQNPSYEQYF
>TRBD1|NA|TRBJ2-5|TRBV5-1
TGCGCCAGCAGAGGGGGCCCTGGGGAGACCCAGTACTTC
CASRGGPGETQYF
>NA|NA|TRBJ2-1|TRBV4-3
TGCGCCAGCAGCCAAGGGGACCTAGGGGGCAATGAGCAGTTCTTC
CASSQGDLGGNEQFF
>NA|NA|TRBJ2-6|TRBV7-3
TGTGCCAGCAGCCTGAGCTCTGGGGCCAACGTCCTGACTTTC
CASSLSSGANVLTF
>NA|NA|TRBJ2-3|TRBV4-1
TGCGCCAGCAGCCAAGATCTTCTAGTCCTTAAATTTACGCAGTATTTT
CASSQDLLVLKFTQYF
>TRBD1|NA|TRBJ2-7|TRBV2
TGTGCCAGCAGTGGGACAGGGTTTTTCTACGAGCAGTACTTC
CASSGTGFFYEQYF
>NA|NA|TRBJ2-5|TRBV7-3
TGTGCCAGCAGCTCCGCTGGGCCGGGGGAGACCCAGTACTTC
CASSSAGPGETQYF
>NA|NA|TRBJ1-4|TRBV6-5
TGTGCCAGCAGTTACGTGGAAAAACTGTTTTTT
CASSYVEKLFF
>TRBD1|NA|TRBJ2-4|TRBV7-2
TGTGCCAGCAGCTTAGACAGGGGGCGGAACATTCAGTACTTC
CASSLDRGRNIQYF
>NA|NA|TRBJ2-3|TRBV29-1
TGCAGCGTTCTGACAGTTCGGAGCACAGATACGCAGTATTTT
CSVLTVRSTDTQYF
>NA|NA|TRBJ2-6|TRBV9
TGTGCCAGCAGCGTTTCCTCTGGGGCCAACGTCCTGACTTTC
CASSVSSGANVLTF
>NA|NA|TRBJ2-2|TRBV6-4
TGTGCCAGCAGGCGGGAATTCGGGGAGCTGTTTTTT
CASRREFGELFF
>NA|NA|TRBJ1-5|TRBV5-1
TGCGCCAGCAGCCCAACCATCAGGGGAGAACAGCCCCAGCATTTT
CASSPTIRGEQPQHF
>NA|NA|TRBJ2-5|TRBV5-1
TGCGCCAGCAGCTTGAGGCAGGGCCATGAGCAGTACTTC
CASSLRQGHEQYF
>TRBD1|NA|TRBJ1-3|TRBV5-1
TGCGCCAGCAGCTTGAGACAGGGGGTGGCCCATAACACCATATATTTT
CASSLRQGVAHNTIYF
>NA|few|TRBJ2-2|TRBV7-9
TGTGCCAGCAGCTTAAACCCCTCCGGGGAGCTGTTTTTT
CASSLNPSGELFF
>NA|NA|TRBJ1-4|TRBV6-1
TGTGCCAGCAGTGAAAATCAGGCAATGAGGGAAAAACTGTTTTTT
CASSENQAMREKLFF
>NA|NA|TRBJ2-1|TRBV5-1
TGCGCCAGCAGCTTGGTGGTCAGTTCCTACAATGAGCAGTTCTTC
CASSLVVSSYNEQFF
>TRBD2|NA|TRBJ2-7|TRBV28
TGTGCCAGTGGACTAGCGGGGGTCTACGAGCAGTACTTC
CASGLAGVYEQYF
>NA|NA|TRBJ2-5|TRBV5-1
TGCGCCAGCAGCCCGAACTTAAAGTCGGAGACCCAGTACTTC
CASSPNLKSETQYF
>NA|few|TRBJ1-2|TRBV7-8
TGTGCCAGCAGCCGGGCAGGGAGAAACTATGGCTACACCTTC
CASSRAGRNYGYTF
>TRBD2|NA|TRBJ2-7|TRBV28
TGTGCCAGCAGTTTCCGGAATGGACTAGCGGGAGGGACCTACGAGCAGTACTTC
CASSFRNGLAGGTYEQYF
>TRBD2|NA|TRBJ2-5|TRBV18
TGTGCCAGCTCAAAGCGGGAGGAAGAGACCCAGTACTTC
CASSKREEETQYF
>TRBD2|NA|TRBJ2-7|TRBV28
TGTGCCAGCAGTTTCGCCCCGACTAGCGAGAGCTACGAGCAGTACTTC
CASSFAPTSESYEQYF
>NA|NA|TRBJ2-7|TRBV28
TGTGCCAGCAGTTTGTTCGGGAACTCCTACGAGCAGTACTTC
CASSLFGNSYEQYF
>NA|NA|TRBJ1-3|TRBV7-8
TGTGCCAGCAGCTTTCAGGGAACCGGGGGAAACACCATATATTTT
CASSFQGTGGNTIYF
>NA|once|TRBJ1-3|TRBV2
TGTGCCAGCAGGGGGGCCGCGGGGCAAATCTCTGGAAACACCATATATTTT
CASRGAAGQISGNTIYF
>NA|few|TRBJ1-3|TRBV28
TGTGCCAGCACAGGGAGCTCTGGAAACACCATATATTTT
CASTGSSGNTIYF